The 11 T cell receptor beta chains given below trace back to one sample, sequenced in a study of OX40 agonist ivuxolimab in advanced cancers. Repertoires were generated with immunoSEQ multiplex PCR, while TCRdb's copy carries only in-frame clones and drops some. The table lists over 50,000 clones, 86% of them singletons. The sequenced sample was CD4+ or CD8+ T cells sorted from blood, obtained in a trial of the OX40 agonist ivuxolimab. These receptors were collected from an adult with an advanced solid tumor such as melanoma, head and neck, liver or kidney cancer.

The chain is built from TRBV5-1 and TRBJ2-2, with TRBD2 identical over 8 bases. CDR3 length equals 17 residues. Per germline, CDR1 SGHRS and CDR2 YFSETQ. Trimming cost V 4 bases and J 0 bases; bases outside gene matches: 8. The DNA for the CDR3 is TGCGCCAGCAGCGCCAGACTAGCGACCTCGAACACCGGGGAGCTGTTTTTT. Its protein product is CASSARLATSNTGELFF.

This sequence joins TRBV11-2 and TRBJ1-6, with TRBD1 matching over 8 bases. V shed 5 bases and J 10 bases; nucleotides not matched to a gene: 4. Looked up from germline, CDR1 is SGHAT and CDR2 is FQNNGV. This CDR3 is 13 amino acids long. CDR3 nucleotide sequence: TGTGCCAGCAGCCGGACAGGGAGGTCACCCCTCCACTTT. This sequence encodes CASSRTGRSPLHF.

The chain uses TRBV4-2 and TRBJ1-4; TRBD1 agrees at 8 bases. Germline CDR1 and CDR2: LGHNA and YNFKEQ. The CDR3 spans 15 residues. V was pared by 3 bases and J by 4 bases, with 4 bases of the junction left unmatched. The CDR3 spells CASSQDRVGNEKLFF. The CDR3 nucleotides read TGTGCCAGCAGCCAGGACAGGGTTGGTAATGAAAAACTGTTTTTT.

The chain employs TRBV4-3 and TRBJ2-7; TRBD1 aligns across 10 bases. This CDR3 is 14 amino acids long. The V gene's germline CDR1 is LGHNA and CDR2 YSLEER. V shed 4 bases and J 3 bases; nucleotides not matched to a gene: 3. CDR3 in DNA: TGCGCCAGCAGCCGTGGACAGGGGGGCTACGAGCAGTACTTC. The encoded protein is CASSRGQGGYEQYF.

V is TRBV4-1 and J is TRBJ2-7; D is ambiguous. The V end was cut by 1 base, the J end by 0 bases, with 10 bases between. This CDR3 comprises 15 residues. CDR1 and CDR2 (germline): MGHRA, YSYEKL. This chain's CDR3 is CASSQVTDPSYEQYF. The DNA of the CDR3 is TGCGCCAGCAGCCAAGTTACAGACCCCTCCTACGAGCAGTACTTC.

The chain recombines TRBV4-1 with TRBJ1-2, with 8 bases fitting TRBD1. In germline, CDR1 is MGHRA, CDR2 YSYEKL. V lost 5 bases, J lost 5 bases, and 13 bases stayed unmatched. This CDR3 spans 16 amino acids. The CDR3 loop is CASSFGQGGPSYGYTF. The CDR3 DNA is TGCGCCAGCAGCTTCGGACAGGGTGGTCCATCTTATGGCTACACCTTC.

The J gene is TRBJ2-6, the V gene TRBV27, with no clear D. The ends were cut back, 6 bases at V and 0 bases at J, with 6 bases in the middle. CDR3 length: 14 residues. CDR1 is MNHEY and CDR2 is SMNVEV in the germline V gene (reference sequence). CDR3 nucleotides: TGTGCCAGCAGCCGCTCCTCTGGGGCCAACGTCCTGACTTTC. Encoded protein: CASSRSSGANVLTF. Full variable domain (missing parts from reference TRBV27 and TRBJ2-6): EAQVTQNPRYLITVTGKKLTVTCSQNMNHEYMSWYRQDPGLGLRQIYYSMNVEVTDKGDVPEGYKVSRKEKRNFPLILESPSPNQTSLYFCASSRSSGANVLTFGAGSRLTVL.

The chain is built from TRBV6-5 and TRBJ2-1; 9 bases fit TRBD1. Germline lookup yields CDR1 MNHEY and CDR2 SVGAGI. V was pared by 4 bases and J by 9 bases, with 7 bases of the junction left unmatched. This CDR3 has 14 amino acids. CDR3 amino acids: CASSSGTGYFEQFF. CDR3 in DNA: TGTGCCAGCAGTTCCGGGACAGGGTATTTTGAGCAGTTCTTC.

The chain has TRBV14 and TRBJ2-6; D call uncertain. The V end lost 2 bases, the J end lost 0 bases, and 2 bases lay between the germline ends. Per the germline V gene, CDR1 is SGHDN and CDR2 is FVKESK. The CDR3 has 14 amino acids. The DNA of the CDR3 is TGTGCCAGCAGCCAAAGCTCTGGGGCCAACGTCCTGACTTTC. Translating gives CASSQSSGANVLTF.

The V call is TRBV28, the J call TRBJ2-7; D tentatively reads TRBD1 or TRBD2 (5 bases each). Trimming pared 5 bases from V and 5 bases from J, leaving 19 bases between. The CDR3 sequence is 15 residues long. Germline CDR1 reads MDHEN; CDR2 reads SYDVKM. The CDR3 reads CASSESGTGANEQYF. The CDR3 DNA follows: TGTGCCAGCAGTGAATCCGGGACCGGGGCCAACGAGCAGTACTTC.

This chain connects TRBV30 to TRBJ2-2, with 9 bases that match TRBD1. The ends lost 3 bases at V and 1 base at J; junction bases unmatched: 6. This CDR3 is 16 amino acids long. Germline assignment: CDR1 GTSNPN and CDR2 SVGIG (reference sequence). DNA of the CDR3: TGTGCCTGGAGAGACCCGGGACAGGGGAACACCGGGGAGCTGTTTTTT. It translates to CAWRDPGQGNTGELFF.